This TCR beta chain emerged from a study of T-cell memory formation after mild COVID-19. At the level of the study: The TCR clusters were mostly specific to one donor. Study-level points and caveats: Among CD4+ contracting clones, most were CM and EM, and CD8+ ones EMRA. Some clones that responded turned up in pre-infection memory, which suggests that cross-reactive memory joined in.

This CDR3 has 15 amino acids. Germline V gene data show CDR1 as MNHEY and CDR2 as SVGEGT. With 5 bases clipped from V and 4 bases from J, the junction kept 10 bases outside the gene matches. This clonotype was counted at least ten times. Antigen: not known. TCRdb used MiXCR to reprocess the 5' RACE reads, holding one entry per CDR3 protein. The sample consists of tens of thousands of distinct CDR3 sequences, 20% to 25% of them appearing once. The sequence was obtained from an adult who had mild COVID-19 (a few samples of this study predate the infection). Cell type and time point are not known. This chain connects TRBV6-2 or TRBV6-3 to TRBJ1-2, with TRBD1 matching 7 bases. The sequenced sample was PBMCs or a T cell subset sorted from them (not recorded which). The CDR3 DNA reads as TGTGCCAGCAGTCAACCGGGGACAGCTAGCTATGGCTACACCTTC. Translating it yields CASSQPGTASYGYTF.